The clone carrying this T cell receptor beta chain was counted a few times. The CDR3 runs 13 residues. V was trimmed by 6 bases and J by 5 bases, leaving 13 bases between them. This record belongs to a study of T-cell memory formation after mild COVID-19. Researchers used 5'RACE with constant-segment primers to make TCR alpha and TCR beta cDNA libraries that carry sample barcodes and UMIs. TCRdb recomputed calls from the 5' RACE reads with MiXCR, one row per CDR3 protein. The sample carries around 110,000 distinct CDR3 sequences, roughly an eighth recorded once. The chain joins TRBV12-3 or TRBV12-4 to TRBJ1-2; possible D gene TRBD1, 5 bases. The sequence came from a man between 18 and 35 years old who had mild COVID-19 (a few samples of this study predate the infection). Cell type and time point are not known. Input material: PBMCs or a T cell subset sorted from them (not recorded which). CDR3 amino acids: CASSPEGLYGYTF. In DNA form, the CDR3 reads TGTGCCAGCAGCCCCGAGGGACTGTATGGCTACACCTTC.